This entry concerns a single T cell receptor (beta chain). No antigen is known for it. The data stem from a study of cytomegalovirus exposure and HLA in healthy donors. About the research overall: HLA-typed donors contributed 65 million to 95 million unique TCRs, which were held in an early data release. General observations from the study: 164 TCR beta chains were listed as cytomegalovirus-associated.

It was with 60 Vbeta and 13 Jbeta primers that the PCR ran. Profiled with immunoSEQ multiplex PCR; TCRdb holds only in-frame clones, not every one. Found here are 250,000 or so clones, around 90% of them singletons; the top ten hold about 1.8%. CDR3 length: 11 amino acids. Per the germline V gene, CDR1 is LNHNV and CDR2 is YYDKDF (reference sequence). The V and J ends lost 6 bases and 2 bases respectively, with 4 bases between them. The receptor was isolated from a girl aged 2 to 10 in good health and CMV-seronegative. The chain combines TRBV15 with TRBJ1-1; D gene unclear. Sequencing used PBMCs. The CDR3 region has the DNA TGTGCCACCAGTTCTAACACTGAAGCTTTCTTT. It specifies CATSSNTEAFF. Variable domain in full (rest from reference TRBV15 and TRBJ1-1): DAMVIQNPRYQVTQFGKPVTLSCSQTLNHNVMYWYQQKSSQAPKLLFHYYDKDFNNEADTPDNFQSRRPNTSFCFLDIRSPGLGDTAMYLCATSSNTEAFFGQGTRLTVV.